A single sample gave rise to the 11 T cell receptor beta chains below, sequenced in a study of blood T cell repertoires in COVID-19. Generated by immunoSEQ multiplex PCR, the TCRdb table keeps only in-frame clones and is missing some. The repertoire holds about 350,000 clones, with approximately 87% as singletons. Specimen: PBMCs or T cells enriched from blood (not recorded which). Receptor source: a woman aged 25 to 39 who had recovered from COVID-19.

The chain joins TRBV7-9 to TRBJ1-3; D may be TRBD1 (5 bases). The germline V gene encodes CDR1 SEHNR and CDR2 FQNEAQ (reference sequence). This CDR3 spans 16 amino acids. Deletions cut 7 bases from V and 2 bases from J, with 18 bases between. The CDR3 region has the DNA TGTGCCAGCACCTCCGGCGGGGGGACGACTGGAAACACCATATATTTT. This sequence encodes CASTSGGGTTGNTIYF.

This chain joins TRBV24-1 and TRBJ1-1, with unresolved D. CDR1 and CDR2 from the germline V gene are KGHDR and SFDVKD. V was shortened by 5 bases and J by 11 bases, with 11 bases between the two germline ends. The CDR3 sequence is 11 residues long. The CDR3 bases are TGTGCCACCAGTGGCGGGGAAAGGGCTTTCTTT. It specifies CATSGGERAFF.

As DNA, the CDR3 is TGCAGTGCTCCAGGGCTCCATGAGCAGTTCTTC. Its protein product is CSAPGLHEQFF. The V call is TRBV20-1, the J call TRBJ2-1; D is possibly TRBD1 (5 bases). Trimming took off 5 bases at V and 8 bases at J, with 10 bases between the two ends. CDR1 and CDR2 from the germline V gene are DFQATT and SNEGSKA (reference sequence). The CDR3 is 11 residues long.

This chain links TRBV7-9 with TRBJ1-2, with 7 bases that match TRBD1. Germline CDR1 reads SEHNR; CDR2 reads FQNEAQ (reference sequence). The J segment lost 4 bases and the V segment lost 1 base, leaving 3 bases of the junction unmatched. The CDR3 length is 14 residues. CDR3 sequence: CASSLGGQIYGYTF. The CDR3 DNA reads as TGTGCCAGCAGCTTAGGGGGACAGATCTATGGCTACACCTTC.

The V call is TRBV9, the J call TRBJ2-3; 7 nucleotides align to TRBD1. The CDR3 is 15 amino acids. J gave up 2 bases and V 3 bases, and 6 bases lay outside the gene matches. The germline gives CDR1 SGDLS, CDR2 YYNGEE. CDR3 coding DNA: TGTGCCAGCAGCGGGAGGACAGGTAACACAGATACGCAGTATTTT. Amino acids: CASSGRTGNTDTQYF.

The chain uses TRBV2 and TRBJ2-3; D ambiguous. Trimming took 2 bases from V and 2 from J, leaving 11 bases between them. The CDR3 has 15 residues. Germline lookup yields CDR1 SNHLY and CDR2 FYNNEI. In DNA, the CDR3 is TGTGCCAGCAGTGAACTGTGGAGCTCCACAGATACGCAGTATTTT. Translating gives CASSELWSSTDTQYF.

This chain connects TRBV10-3 to TRBJ2-3; 9 bases map to TRBD1. The CDR3 extends over 16 amino acids. Germline V CDR1 and CDR2: ENHRY, SYGVKD. The trim removed 0 bases at V and 3 bases at J, leaving 4 bases unmatched. CDR3 region: CAISESGTGNTDTQYF. DNA of the CDR3: TGTGCCATCAGTGAGTCGGGGACAGGGAATACAGATACGCAGTATTTT.

This clone was counted a few times. The chain links TRBV2 to TRBJ1-1; unclear D gene. The germline V gene encodes CDR1 SNHLY and CDR2 FYNNEI. CDR3 length: 10 amino acids. Trimming took 7 bases from V and 6 from J, leaving 6 bases between them. CDR3 nucleotides: TGTGCCAGCACCAATTCTGAAGCTTTCTTT. Amino acid sequence: CASTNSEAFF.

The rearrangement uses TRBV6-2 or TRBV6-3 and TRBJ1-1; no clear D. CDR1 is MNHEY and CDR2 is SVGEGT in the germline V gene. The ends were cut back, 1 base at V and 6 bases at J, with 9 bases in the middle. This CDR3 has 13 residues. In DNA form, the CDR3 reads TGTGCCAGCAGTTACTTTCCTGGAGCTGAAGCTTTCTTT. Translating it yields CASSYFPGAEAFF.

J is TRBJ2-7 and V is TRBV2, with D tentatively TRBD1 (6 bases). The CDR3 is made up of 12 amino acids. Germline lookup yields CDR1 SNHLY and CDR2 FYNNEI. Trimming stripped 6 bases from V and 6 bases from J, with 12 bases between. CDR3 sequence (DNA): TGTGCCAGCAGGTACAGGGCCGGCGAGCAGTACTTC. It translates to CASRYRAGEQYF.

The chain has TRBV3-1 (or the pseudogene TRBV3-2) and TRBJ2-1; TRBD2 matches 13 bases. V was clipped by 4 bases and J by 0 bases; unmatched bases: 6. Germline loops: CDR1 LGHDT, CDR2 YNNKEL (reference sequence). The length of the CDR3 is 18 residues. DNA of the CDR3: TGTGCCAGCAGCCGGCCGGGACTAGCGGGAACCTCCTACAATGAGCAGTTCTTC. Residues: CASSRPGLAGTSYNEQFF.